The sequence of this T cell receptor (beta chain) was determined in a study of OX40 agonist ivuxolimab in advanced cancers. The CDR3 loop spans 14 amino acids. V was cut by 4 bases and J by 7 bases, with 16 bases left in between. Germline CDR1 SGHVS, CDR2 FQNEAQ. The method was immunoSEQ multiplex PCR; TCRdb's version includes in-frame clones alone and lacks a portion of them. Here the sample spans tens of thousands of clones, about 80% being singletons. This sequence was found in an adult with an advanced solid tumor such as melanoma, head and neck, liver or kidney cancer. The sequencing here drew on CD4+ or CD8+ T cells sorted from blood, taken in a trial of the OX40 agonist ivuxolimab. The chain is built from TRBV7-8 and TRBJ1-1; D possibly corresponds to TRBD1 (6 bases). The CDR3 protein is CASSSVGQSDEAFF. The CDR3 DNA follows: TGTGCCAGCAGCTCCGTCGGACAGTCCGATGAAGCTTTCTTT.